The source of this T cell receptor (beta chain) is a study of monozygotic twins with inflammatory bowel disease. CDR3 length: 14 residues. Findings and limits, study-wide: Healthy co-twins exceeded IBD patients in TCRbeta diversity as measured by inverse Simpson. Neither one strong signal nor one clonotype associated with IBD was supported.

Eight reactions per sample, run separately, yielded cDNA. The UMIs carried a 6-nucleotide sample barcode, and they were added by template switching. TCRdb re-called the 5' RACE reads; every CDR3 protein appears as one record, without DNA. The sample holds approximately 400,000 distinct CDR3 sequences. Remarks on this clonotype: The antigen is not known.

The gene calls are TRBV12-3 or TRBV12-4 and TRBJ1-3; checking the TCRdb D call of TRBD1 is not possible without DNA. This receptor was identified in a human donor with ulcerative colitis or Crohn's disease, or a healthy co-twin of an affected twin (not recorded which). The sample taken for sequencing was blood. This chain's CDR3 is CATTTGASGNTIYF.